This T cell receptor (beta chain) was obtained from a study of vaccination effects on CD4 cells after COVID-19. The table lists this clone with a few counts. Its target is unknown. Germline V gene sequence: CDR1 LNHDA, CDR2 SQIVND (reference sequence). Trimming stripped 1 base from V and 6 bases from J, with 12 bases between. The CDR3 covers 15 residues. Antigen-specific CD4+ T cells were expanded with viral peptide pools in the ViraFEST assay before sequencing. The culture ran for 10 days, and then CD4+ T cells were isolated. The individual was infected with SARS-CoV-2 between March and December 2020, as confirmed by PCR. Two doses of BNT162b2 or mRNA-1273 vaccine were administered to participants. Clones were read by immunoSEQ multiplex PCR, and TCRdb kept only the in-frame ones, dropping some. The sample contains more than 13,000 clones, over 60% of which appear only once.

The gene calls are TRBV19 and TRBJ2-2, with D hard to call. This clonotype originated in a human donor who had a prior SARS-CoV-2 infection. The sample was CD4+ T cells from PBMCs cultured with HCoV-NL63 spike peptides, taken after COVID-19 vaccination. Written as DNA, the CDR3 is TGTGCCAGTAGTATAGTCTTACAGTACTCCGGGGAGCTGTTTTTT. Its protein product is CASSIVLQYSGELFF.